Each of the 32 T cell receptor beta chains below was sequenced from the same sample in a study of liver allograft versus peripheral blood T cells. Study summary: Recipients' peripheral blood T cell receptor repertoires were compared with those in transplanted livers.

Using its own MiXCR run on the reads, TCRdb lists one record per CDR3 protein. In the table there are about 16,000 distinct CDR3 sequences, 22% of which are singletons. Receptors originate from a human patient who had a liver transplant. The T cells may partly be graft donor cells.

The chain couples TRBV6-2 or TRBV6-3 to TRBJ2-2, with 9 bases lining up with TRBD1. The CDR3 runs 12 residues. V lost 10 bases and J lost 4; bases outside the gene matches: 1. Germline V gene lookup returns CDR1 MNHEY and CDR2 SVGEGT. The CDR3 spells CANRGRTGELFF. CDR3 nucleotides: TGTGCCAACAGGGGGCGCACCGGGGAGCTGTTTTTT.

This rearrangement joins TRBV20-1 to TRBJ2-2, with D possibly TRBD1 on 6 matching bases. Germline CDR1 reads DFQATT; CDR2 reads SNEGSKA (reference sequence). CDR3 length equals 14 residues. CDR3 residues: CEQTGSPNTGELFF. CDR3 nucleotides: TGCGAACAAACAGGGTCCCCGAACACCGGGGAGCTGTTTTTT.

This clonotype came up a few times. The rearrangement joins TRBV7-9 to TRBJ2-5; 13 bases agree with TRBD2. After removal of 3 bases from V and 2 bases from J, the junction contained 12 bases not matched to a gene. Germline V gene data show CDR1 as SEHNR and CDR2 as FQNEAQ (reference sequence). This CDR3 has 19 residues. The CDR3 loop is CASSFIRTSGGAPQETQYF. DNA for the CDR3: TGTGCCAGCAGCTTTATTAGGACTAGCGGGGGCGCCCCTCAAGAGACCCAGTACTTC. Full variable domain (remainder filled in from reference TRBV7-9 and TRBJ2-5): DTGVSQNPRHKITKRGQNVTFRCDPISEHNRLYWYRQTLGQGPEFLTYFQNEAQLEKSRLLSDRFSAERPKGSFSTLEIQRTEQGDSAMYLCASSFIRTSGGAPQETQYFGPGTRLLVL.

By share, this clonotype counts as medium-sized (0.01 to 0.1%). V is TRBV6-5 and J is TRBJ1-1; D is perhaps TRBD1 (6 bases). Germline lookup yields CDR1 MNHEY and CDR2 SVGAGI. V was cut by 5 bases and J by 6 bases, with 22 bases left in between. This CDR3 comprises 16 residues. The CDR3 DNA reads TGTGCCAGCAGTAAGGGACTCTCGATGGGACACTCTGAAGCTTTCTTT. Its protein is CASSKGLSMGHSEAFF.

This clonotype was detected only a few times. V and J are TRBV11-2 and TRBJ2-5; 8 bases map to TRBD2. Germline V gene sequence: CDR1 SGHAT, CDR2 FQNNGV. After removal of 5 bases from V and 2 bases from J, the junction contained 1 base not matched to a gene. The length of the CDR3 is 13 residues. The CDR3 protein is CASSRGGQETQYF. The CDR3 DNA follows: TGTGCCAGCAGCCGGGGGGGGCAAGAGACCCAGTACTTC.

The table lists this clonotype with a few counts. V usage is TRBV28 and J usage is TRBJ1-2; D may be TRBD1 (5 bases). This CDR3 region has 13 residues. Trimming cost V 3 bases and J 2 bases, with 7 bases left between them. From germline, CDR1 is MDHEN and CDR2 SYDVKM. CDR3 DNA: TGTGCCAGCAGTTTGGGGCAGAACTATGGCTACACCTTC. Translating gives CASSLGQNYGYTF.

In this sample, this clonotype is medium-sized. The chain employs TRBV18 and TRBJ2-1; 13 bases agree with TRBD2. The J segment lost 10 bases and the V segment lost 4 bases, leaving 10 bases of the junction unmatched. The CDR3 covers 16 residues. Germline lookup yields CDR1 KGHSH and CDR2 LQKENI. The CDR3 sequence is CASSRGLAGVTGEQFF. The CDR3 region has the DNA TGTGCCAGCTCACGCGGACTAGCGGGAGTCACGGGAGAGCAGTTCTTC. The full variable domain, in which reference TRBV18 and TRBJ2-1 provide the parts outside the CDR3, is NAGVMQNPRHLVRRRGQEARLRCSPMKGHSHVYWYRQLPEEGLKFMVYLQKENIIDESGMPKERFSAEFPKEGPSILRIQQVVRGDSAAYFCASSRGLAGVTGEQFFGPGTRLTVL.

This clonotype was observed many times. The chain combines TRBV19 with TRBJ1-6; TRBD1 matches 8 bases. Per the germline V gene, CDR1 is LNHDA and CDR2 is SQIVND (reference sequence). The V segment lost 5 bases and the J segment 11 bases; nucleotides outside the gene matches: 8. The CDR3 covers 14 residues. The CDR3 DNA reads TGTGCCAGTAGTCCCCCGGACAGGGAGGCACCCCTCCACTTT. It encodes CASSPPDREAPLHF.

J is TRBJ1-4 and V is TRBV30; 9 bases agree with TRBD1. Germline loops: CDR1 GTSNPN, CDR2 SVGIG (reference sequence). This CDR3 region has 18 residues. The V segment lost 1 base and the J segment 5 bases; nucleotides outside the gene matches: 14. The CDR3 DNA reads TGTGCCTGGAGTGCGAACAGGGGGCCGGGGAGGTACAATGAAAAACTGTTTTTT. This encodes CAWSANRGPGRYNEKLFF.

The table lists this clonotype with many counts. This rearrangement joins TRBV6-2 or TRBV6-3 to TRBJ2-5; D gene unclear. With 6 bases removed from V and 5 bases from J, the gap between germline ends came to 13 bases. The germline V gene has CDR1 MNHEY and CDR2 SVGEGT. CDR3 length: 13 amino acids. The CDR3 DNA reads as TGTGCCAGCAGCGGCAATTCTTGGGAGACCCAGTACTTC. It yields the protein CASSGNSWETQYF.

This clonotype was seen repeatedly, ten times or more. The chain carries TRBV29-1 and TRBJ2-1; D uncertain. This CDR3 is 14 amino acids long. The V end was cut by 6 bases, the J end by 8 bases, with 20 bases between. Germline V gives CDR1 SQVTM, CDR2 ANQGSEA. The CDR3 region is CSVLISVPRDEQFF. In DNA, the CDR3 is TGCAGCGTCCTCATTTCGGTGCCTCGGGATGAGCAGTTCTTC.

This clonotype is judged medium-sized. This sequence joins TRBV6-2 or TRBV6-3 and TRBJ2-6, with 10 bases that match TRBD1. CDR1 is MNHEY and CDR2 is SVGEGT in the germline V gene. With 6 bases clipped from V and 4 bases from J, the junction kept 12 bases outside the gene matches. CDR3 length equals 18 residues. This CDR3 is CASRKLTGGAGGANVLTF. CDR3 DNA sequence: TGTGCCAGCAGAAAGCTGACAGGGGGCGCGGGAGGGGCCAACGTCCTGACTTTC.

The V and J genes are TRBV7-9 and TRBJ1-1; unclear D gene. Germline V gene data show CDR1 as SEHNR and CDR2 as FQNEAQ (reference sequence). The CDR3 length is 15 residues. Trimming cost V 5 bases and J 7 bases, with 20 bases left between them. The chain's CDR3 is CASSPFSRLGIEAFF. DNA of the CDR3: TGTGCCAGCAGCCCCTTCTCCCGGCTGGGAATTGAAGCTTTCTTT.

The rearrangement joins TRBV11-2 to TRBJ2-7; 7 bases are a match to TRBD1. From germline, CDR1 is SGHAT and CDR2 FQNNGV. V lost 5 bases, J lost 0 bases, and 4 bases stayed unmatched. There are 14 residues in the CDR3. The CDR3 reads CASSAQGLSYEQYF. CDR3 sequence (DNA): TGTGCCAGCAGCGCACAGGGGCTCTCCTACGAGCAGTACTTC.

In this sample, this clonotype is medium-sized. The chain uses TRBV6-5 and TRBJ1-6; unclear D gene. V lost 8 bases and J lost 4, with 9 bases in between. Germline values: CDR1 MNHEY, CDR2 SVGAGI. The CDR3 is 13 amino acids. The CDR3 DNA is TGTGCCAGCGTGGCAGGTTATAATTCACCCCTCCACTTT. As protein: CASVAGYNSPLHF.

This clonotype was detected a few times. The gene calls are TRBV30 and TRBJ2-6; 7 bases match TRBD2. The CDR3 spans 14 residues. The V gene end was trimmed by 3 bases and the J gene end by 4 bases; junction bases not matched to a gene: 3. The germline V gene encodes CDR1 GTSNPN and CDR2 SVGIG (reference sequence). The chain's CDR3 is CAWRGGRGANVLTF. The CDR3 nucleotides are TGTGCCTGGAGGGGGGGGAGAGGGGCCAACGTCCTGACTTTC.

The genes are TRBV6-5 and TRBJ2-1, with D perhaps matching TRBD2 (6 bases). Germline V gives CDR1 MNHEY, CDR2 SVGAGI. The CDR3 consists of 13 residues. Trimming stripped 6 bases from V and 6 bases from J, with 12 bases between. The CDR3 DNA sequence: TGTGCCAGCAGATACCGGGGGAGCAATGAGCAGTTCTTC. This sequence encodes CASRYRGSNEQFF.

This clonotype was seen at least ten times. The genes are TRBV19 and TRBJ1-1; 7 bases are a match to TRBD1. The V gene end was trimmed by 8 bases and the J gene end by 0 bases; junction bases not matched to a gene: 3. The CDR3 spans 13 residues. Per germline, CDR1 LNHDA and CDR2 SQIVND (reference sequence). The CDR3 region has the DNA TGTGCCAGTTCAGACAGGGTGAACACTGAAGCTTTCTTT. Its protein is CASSDRVNTEAFF. The whole variable domain, remainder taken from reference TRBV19 and TRBJ1-1, is DGGITQSPKYLFRKEGQNVTLSCEQNLNHDAMYWYRQDPGQGLRLIYYSQIVNDFQKGDIAEGYSVSREKKESFPLTVTSAQKNPTAFYLCASSDRVNTEAFFGQGTRLTVV.

Only a few counts were recorded for this clonotype. The chain couples TRBV7-2 to TRBJ2-7; TRBD2 aligns across 7 bases. Per germline, CDR1 SGHTA and CDR2 FQGNSA. This CDR3 spans 15 amino acids. V lost 0 bases, J lost 4 bases, and 6 bases stayed unmatched. The CDR3 nucleotides read TGTGCCAGCAGCTTAGCGAAGGTCGGGGGGTACGAGCAGTACTTC. This sequence encodes CASSLAKVGGYEQYF. The full variable domain, completed using reference TRBV7-2 and TRBJ2-7, is GAGVSQSPSNKVTEKGKDVELRCDPISGHTALYWYRQSLGQGLEFLIYFQGNSAPDKSGLPSDRFSAERTGGSVSTLTIQRTQQEDSAVYLCASSLAKVGGYEQYFGPGTRLTVT.

The chain is built from TRBV6-6 and TRBJ1-2; D ambiguous. Trimming took 5 bases from V and 8 from J, leaving 21 bases between them. CDR1 and CDR2 (germline): MNHNY, SVGAGI (reference sequence). The CDR3 covers 15 residues. For the CDR3, the DNA is TGTGCCAGCAGTGAACTCTTGGTCGTGCTTCGGGGCTACACCTTC. This sequence encodes CASSELLVVLRGYTF.

In its sample, this clonotype was seen many times. The chain joins TRBV6-2 or TRBV6-3 to TRBJ1-1; 7 nucleotides match TRBD1. The CDR3 is 15 amino acids. The junction had 17 bases not matched to a gene; V was cut back by 6 bases and J by 10 bases. The germline gives CDR1 MNHEY, CDR2 SVGEGT. CDR3 protein: CASRQADRSEVRAFF. For the CDR3, the DNA is TGTGCCAGCAGACAAGCGGACAGGTCGGAGGTGCGAGCTTTCTTT.

This sequence joins TRBV7-9 and TRBJ1-1, with TRBD1 as a possible D gene (6 bases). The J call is doubtful: the DNA matches TRBJ1-6 better. Per the germline V gene, CDR1 is SEHNR and CDR2 is FQNEAQ (reference sequence). The CDR3 is 14 residues long. The DNA for the CDR3 is TGTGCCAGCAGTCTCGGGACACCCCTAGCCCGCCTCCACTTT. Protein sequence: CASSLGTPLARLHF.

The V gene is TRBV7-9, the J gene TRBJ1-1; TRBD1 might be the D (5 bases). The CDR3 is 12 amino acids. Per germline, CDR1 SEHNR and CDR2 FQNEAQ (reference sequence). Trimming took 6 bases from V and 9 from J, leaving 14 bases between them. CDR3 in amino acids: CASRPQGVKAFF. The CDR3 DNA reads as TGTGCCAGCAGGCCGCAAGGGGTCAAAGCTTTCTTT.

In this sample, this clonotype turned up many times. CDR3 in amino acids: CAIRDPGQVLDEQYF. The DNA of the CDR3 is TGTGCCATCAGAGATCCGGGACAGGTTCTGGACGAGCAGTACTTC. The V and J genes are TRBV10-3 and TRBJ2-7; 8 bases are shared with TRBD1. This CDR3 spans 15 amino acids. The junction had 12 bases not matched to a gene; V was cut back by 6 bases and J by 5 bases. CDR1 is ENHRY, CDR2 SYGVKD, per germline.

By sample share, this clonotype is medium-sized. V is TRBV19 and J is TRBJ1-2; 11 bases fit TRBD1. The germline V gene encodes CDR1 LNHDA and CDR2 SQIVND (reference sequence). CDR3 length: 13 residues. The junction had 2 bases not matched to a gene; V was cut back by 6 bases and J by 5 bases. CDR3 sequence: CASSGTGGYGYTF. The CDR3, as DNA: TGTGCCAGTAGCGGGACAGGGGGTTATGGCTACACCTTC.

Within the sample, this clonotype is medium-sized. J is TRBJ2-3 and V is TRBV29-1, with unresolved D. From germline, CDR1 is SQVTM and CDR2 ANQGSEA. V dropped 6 bases and J dropped 4 bases, with 20 bases sitting between them. The CDR3 has 15 amino acids. The CDR3 coding sequence is TGCAGCGTGAACCTTATAGCCTCCGGTGCAGATACGCAGTATTTT. It encodes CSVNLIASGADTQYF.

This clonotype was counted ten times or more. The chain has TRBV6-1 and TRBJ1-5; D is possibly TRBD1 (5 bases). Germline lookup yields CDR1 MNHNS and CDR2 SASEGT. Trimming pared 7 bases from V and 3 bases from J, leaving 10 bases between. The CDR3 runs to 13 residues. This chain's CDR3 is CASIGRANQPQHF. CDR3 nucleotide sequence: TGTGCCAGCATCGGCAGGGCCAATCAGCCCCAGCATTTT.

This clonotype appeared many times. This chain joins TRBV6-5 and TRBJ1-1, with D unresolved. The CDR3 contains 13 residues. With 3 bases removed from V and 1 base from J, the gap between germline ends came to 6 bases. Germline CDR1 is MNHEY and CDR2 is SVGAGI. CDR3 in DNA: TGTGCCAGCAGTTATCGGACGAACACTGAAGCTTTCTTT. Amino acids: CASSYRTNTEAFF.

This clonotype came up a few times. The J gene is TRBJ1-1, the V gene TRBV7-2, with TRBD1 as a possible D gene (5 bases). The ends were cut back, 11 bases at V and 1 base at J, with 14 bases in the middle. Germline V CDR1 and CDR2: SGHTA, FQGNSA. The CDR3 runs 13 residues. CDR3 in amino acids: CAGSEGPNTEAFF. The CDR3 DNA reads TGTGCCGGTTCCGAGGGGCCGAACACTGAAGCTTTCTTT.

The CDR3 spells CASSVGSGGPEKLFF. CDR3 in DNA: TGTGCCAGCAGCGTAGGTTCAGGGGGCCCCGAAAAACTGTTTTTT. The rearrangement uses TRBV9 and TRBJ1-4; TRBD1 agrees at 8 bases. In germline, CDR1 is SGDLS, CDR2 YYNGEE. After removal of 0 bases from V and 8 bases from J, the junction contained 6 bases not matched to a gene. The CDR3 sequence is 15 residues long.

Within the sample, this clonotype is medium-sized. The rearrangement links TRBV18 to TRBJ2-6; D uncertain. The germline V gene has CDR1 KGHSH and CDR2 LQKENI. V lost 1 base and J 4 bases, leaving 5 bases between the germline ends. This CDR3 region has 14 residues. The DNA for the CDR3 is TGTGCCAGCTCACCACTCCAGGGGGCCAACGTCCTGACTTTC. This encodes CASSPLQGANVLTF.

This clonotype was seen repeatedly, ten times or more. V is TRBV27 and J is TRBJ1-6; D may be TRBD1 (5 bases). Trimming removed 7 bases from V and 4 bases from J, with 8 bases in between. This CDR3 is 13 amino acids long. CDR1 and CDR2 from the germline V gene are MNHEY and SMNVEV (reference sequence). The chain's CDR3 is CASTGDYNSPLHF. For the CDR3, the DNA is TGTGCCAGCACGGGGGATTATAATTCACCCCTCCACTTT.